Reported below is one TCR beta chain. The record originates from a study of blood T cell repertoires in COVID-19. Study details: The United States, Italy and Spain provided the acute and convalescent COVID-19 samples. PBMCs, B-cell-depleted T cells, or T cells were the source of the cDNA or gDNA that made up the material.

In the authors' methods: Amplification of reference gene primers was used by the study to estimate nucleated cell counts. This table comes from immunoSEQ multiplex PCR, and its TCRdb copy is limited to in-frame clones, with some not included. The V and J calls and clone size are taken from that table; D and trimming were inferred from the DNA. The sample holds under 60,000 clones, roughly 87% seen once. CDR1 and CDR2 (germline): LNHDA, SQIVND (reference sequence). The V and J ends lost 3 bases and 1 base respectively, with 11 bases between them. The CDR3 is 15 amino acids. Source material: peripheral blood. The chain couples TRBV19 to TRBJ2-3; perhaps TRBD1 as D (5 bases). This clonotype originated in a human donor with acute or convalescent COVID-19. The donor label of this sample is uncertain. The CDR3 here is CASSIQGYRTDTQYF. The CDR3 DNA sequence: TGTGCCAGTAGTATCCAGGGATACCGCACAGATACGCAGTATTTT.